The 13 T cell receptor beta chains below come from one sample, sequenced in a study of response to subunit inactivated influenza vaccine. TCRdb recomputed calls from the RT-PCR reads with MiXCR, one row per CDR3 protein. The table records some 850,000 distinct CDR3 sequences, approximately 17% of them present only once. The specimen comprised PBMCs from blood, sampled 4 to 6 days after vaccination. The receptor set was obtained from a man in his fifties who received an inactivated influenza vaccine.

This clonotype was observed once. The J gene is TRBJ2-1, the V gene TRBV13, with D tentatively TRBD1 or TRBD2 (5 bases each). The germline V gene has CDR1 PRHDT and CDR2 FYEKMQ (reference sequence). Trimming shortened V by 0 bases and J by 3 bases, and 12 bases separated the two germline ends. This CDR3 is built from 16 residues. The CDR3 sequence: CASSLGTGTHYNEQFF. In DNA form, the CDR3 reads TGTGCCAGCAGCTTAGGTACGGGGACCCACTACAATGAGCAGTTCTTC.

This clonotype showed up just a few times. The rearrangement links TRBV20-1 to TRBJ2-1; D gene unclear. The V gene's germline CDR1 is DFQATT and CDR2 SNEGSKA (reference sequence). This CDR3 comprises 16 residues. V dropped 4 bases and J dropped 0 bases, with 16 bases sitting between them. CDR3 sequence (DNA): TGCAGTGCTATCGATCGCGCCGGAACCTCCTACAATGAGCAGTTCTTC. Protein product: CSAIDRAGTSYNEQFF.

The count of this clonotype is one. The chain uses TRBV18 and TRBJ2-3, with D perhaps TRBD1 (5 bases). Germline lookup yields CDR1 KGHSH and CDR2 LQKENI. This CDR3 region has 17 residues. Trimming removed 0 bases at V and 4 bases at J, with 17 bases between. This CDR3 reads CASSPPVDTSGSDTQYF. CDR3 sequence (DNA): TGTGCCAGCTCACCACCGGTGGACACCTCCGGGTCAGATACGCAGTATTTT.

This clonotype was counted many times. V and J are TRBV29-1 and TRBJ2-7; tentative D call: TRBD1 (6 bases). The length of the CDR3 is 12 residues. The germline V and J ends were trimmed by 7 bases and 0 bases, with 10 bases remaining between them. Germline V gene sequence: CDR1 SQVTM, CDR2 ANQGSEA. CDR3 nucleotide sequence: TGCAGCGCTACGACAGGCTCCTACGAGCAGTACTTC. Its protein is CSATTGSYEQYF.

This clonotype is judged medium-sized. The chain employs TRBV12-3 or TRBV12-4 and TRBJ2-2, with no clear D. The V and J ends lost 0 bases and 3 bases respectively, with 8 bases between them. The CDR3 extends over 15 amino acids. The CDR3 here is CASSLAPEDTGELFF. The CDR3 DNA reads TGTGCCAGCAGTTTAGCGCCTGAGGACACCGGGGAGCTGTTTTTT.

This clonotype was recorded a few times. The V call is TRBV10-3, the J call TRBJ2-6; maybe TRBD1 (6 bases). Germline values: CDR1 ENHRY, CDR2 SYGVKD. The CDR3 totals 13 residues. V lost 10 bases to trimming and J lost 2 bases, with 9 bases between them. The CDR3: CANSGAGANVLTF. In DNA form, the CDR3 reads TGTGCCAATTCAGGGGCTGGGGCCAACGTCCTGACTTTC.

V and J are TRBV20-1 and TRBJ2-7, with TRBD2 matching 7 bases. This CDR3 has 18 residues. Germline-derived CDR1 and CDR2 are DFQATT and SNEGSKA (reference sequence). Trimming cost V 2 bases and J 0 bases; bases outside gene matches: 16. In nucleotides, the CDR3 is TGCAGTGCTAGAAGGAATGGGGTTTGGGACTATTACTCCTACGAGCAGTACTTC. As protein: CSARRNGVWDYYSYEQYF.

This clonotype was observed a few times. The genes are TRBV20-1 and TRBJ2-5; D is ambiguous. The V end lost 4 bases, the J end lost 2 bases, and 5 bases lay between the germline ends. The CDR3 runs 11 residues. Looked up from germline, CDR1 is DFQATT and CDR2 is SNEGSKA (reference sequence). This chain's CDR3 is CSAILQETQYF. The CDR3 DNA reads TGCAGTGCTATACTTCAAGAGACCCAGTACTTC.

This clonotype was observed a few times. The gene calls are TRBV6-5 and TRBJ1-4, with a possible D match to TRBD1 (5 bases). The CDR3 extends over 12 amino acids. V was trimmed by 5 bases and J by 8 bases, leaving 9 bases between them. From germline, CDR1 is MNHEY and CDR2 SVGAGI. The CDR3 here is CASSRAGEKLFF. Here the CDR3 DNA reads TGTGCCAGCAGTCGAGCAGGGGAAAAACTGTTTTTT.

This clonotype was recorded many times. This chain links TRBV12-3 or TRBV12-4 with TRBJ2-1; 13 bases match TRBD2. The CDR3 loop spans 14 amino acids. The J segment lost 8 bases and the V segment lost 7 bases, leaving 5 bases of the junction unmatched. The CDR3 DNA is TGTGCCAGCAAACTAGCGGGGGGGCCCTATGAGCAGTTCTTC. Translated: CASKLAGGPYEQFF.

The V and J genes are TRBV6-5 and TRBJ2-6; D remains unclear. The germline V and J ends were trimmed by 6 bases and 4 bases, with 4 bases remaining between them. This CDR3 comprises 12 residues. The V gene's germline CDR1 is MNHEY and CDR2 SVGAGI. Here the CDR3 DNA reads TGTGCCAGCAGCTGGGGGGCCAACGTCCTGACTTTC. It is translated as CASSWGANVLTF.

This chain links TRBV7-2 with TRBJ2-1, with 8 bases fitting TRBD2. Germline trimming cut 5 bases from V and 8 bases from J; bases unmatched to any gene: 5. CDR1 is SGHTA, CDR2 FQGNSA, per germline. The CDR3 is 13 residues long. The CDR3 DNA reads as TGTGCCAGCAGCGCCCGGACTAGCTATGAGCAGTTCTTC. It specifies CASSARTSYEQFF.

This clonotype occurred a few times. This chain connects TRBV6-5 to TRBJ2-1, with TRBD2 identical over 12 bases. The CDR3 extends over 16 amino acids. The germline V gene encodes CDR1 MNHEY and CDR2 SVGAGI. The trim removed 5 bases at V and 6 bases at J, leaving 8 bases unmatched. The CDR3 DNA sequence: TGTGCCAGCAGTGTATCGACTAGCGGGAGTGTCAATGAGCAGTTCTTC. It translates to CASSVSTSGSVNEQFF.